This T cell receptor (beta chain) appears in the sequencing data of a study of graft-versus-host responses after intestinal transplantation. Germline CDR1 is LNHDA and CDR2 is SQIVND (reference sequence). Germline trimming cut 2 bases from V and 1 base from J; bases unmatched to any gene: 14. The CDR3 totals 19 residues. Concerning this clone itself: Its antigen is undetermined.

Sequencing was performed with immunoSEQ multiplex PCR; in TCRdb, only in-frame clones are kept and a portion is missing. Of about 110,000 clones detected, 93% appear once; the ten largest clones hold around 0.49%. This sequence originates from a human donor who received an intestinal transplant. The material was unstimulated CD8+ T cells sorted from spleen or lymph node cells, obtained before intestinal transplant. This rearrangement joins TRBV19 to TRBJ1-2; 9 bases match TRBD1. The CDR3 spells CASSISLDSQGAVNYGYTF. The CDR3 DNA reads as TGTGCCAGTAGTATAAGCCTAGACTCACAGGGGGCTGTTAACTATGGCTACACCTTC.